This T cell receptor beta chain stems from a study of T-cell reconstitution after alpha-beta-depleted transplantation in children. The TCRbeta library incorporated unique molecular identifiers. One entry per CDR3 protein results from TCRdb running MiXCR on the PCR reads. Of around 530,000 distinct CDR3 sequences in the sample, about 30% were seen once. This clonotype was sampled from a human donor who donated a stem cell graft to a child with aplastic anemia. The specimen was PBMCs from the stem cell graft donor, collected from the stem cell graft.

In nucleotides, the CDR3 is TGCGCCAGCAGCCGCAGCACAGGGGTCAACACTGAAGCTTTCTTT. As protein: CASSRSTGVNTEAFF. This chain connects TRBV4-3 to TRBJ1-1, with 7 bases lining up with TRBD1. Germline V gene sequence: CDR1 LGHNA, CDR2 YSLEER. V trimming: 4 bases; J trimming: 2 bases; junction bases outside the gene matches: 7. The CDR3 spans 15 residues.